These 25 T cell receptor beta chains were sequenced from one sample in a study of blood T cells in healthy people across ages. For the second PCR, which ran for 7 to 11 cycles, a sample-barcoded 5' primer and a J-beta primer mix were used. TCRdb ran MiXCR on the 5' RACE reads and lists one entry per CDR3 protein. The table lists around 820,000 distinct CDR3 sequences, roughly 25% of them singletons. These records were also assigned to another study, of T cells of mothers and their children.

The material sequenced was blood. The source of these receptors is a boy between 5 and 17 years old in good health.

The chain links TRBV4-3 to TRBJ1-2; 12 bases map to TRBD1. The CDR3 has 16 residues. The J segment lost 4 bases and the V segment lost 5 bases, leaving 8 bases of the junction unmatched. Germline lookup yields CDR1 LGHNA and CDR2 YSLEER. In nucleotides, the CDR3 is TGCGCCAGCAGCGAACTGGGGACAGGGGGCACCTATGGCTACACCTTC. Its protein product is CASSELGTGGTYGYTF.

The V call is TRBV12-3 or TRBV12-4, the J call TRBJ2-5; weak D call: TRBD1 (6 bases). CDR3 length equals 14 residues. V was clipped by 5 bases and J by 1 base, with 11 bases between them. CDR3 region: CASSADRIQETQYF. CDR3 DNA sequence: TGTGCCAGCAGTGCAGACAGGATCCAAGAGACCCAGTACTTC.

This clonotype was counted between two and nine times. The genes are TRBV9 and TRBJ2-5; the match to TRBD2 covers 8 bases. Germline-derived CDR1 and CDR2 are SGDLS and YYNGEE. CDR3 length: 14 residues. After removal of 0 bases from V and 4 bases from J, the junction contained 2 bases not matched to a gene. DNA for the CDR3: TGTGCCAGCAGCGTAGCGGCGGGGGGAGAGACCCAGTACTTC. Translating gives CASSVAAGGETQYF.

This clonotype has more than one count but fewer than ten. The V and J genes are TRBV4-1 and TRBJ2-7, with 10 bases that match TRBD1. J lost 5 bases, V lost 4 bases, and 14 bases had no gene match. The V gene's germline CDR1 is MGHRA and CDR2 YSYEKL. The CDR3 length is 17 residues. Here the CDR3 reads CASSPSTTGGTANEQYF. CDR3 DNA: TGCGCCAGCAGCCCGAGTACGACAGGGGGCACCGCCAACGAGCAGTACTTC.

This chain joins TRBV20-1 and TRBJ2-1; D is possibly TRBD2 (5 bases). The end of the DNA is better explained by TRBJ2-7, so the J call may be wrong. The germline V gene encodes CDR1 DFQATT and CDR2 SNEGSKA (reference sequence). The CDR3 is 14 residues long. This CDR3 is CSATTAGGAYEQYF. The DNA for the CDR3 is TGCAGTGCTACGACGGCGGGTGGGGCCTACGAGCAGTACTTC.

This clonotype has more than one count but fewer than ten. The rearrangement uses TRBV28 and TRBJ2-7, with D unresolved. CDR1 is MDHEN, CDR2 SYDVKM, per germline. Trimming took off 5 bases at V and 3 bases at J, with 14 bases between the two ends. The CDR3 is 14 residues long. DNA for the CDR3: TGTGCCAGCAGTCCTGTTATGGATCTCTACGAGCAGTACTTC. It codes for CASSPVMDLYEQYF. Looking up the rest from reference TRBV28 and TRBJ2-7 gives the full variable domain: DVKVTQSSRYLVKRTGEKVFLECVQDMDHENMFWYRQDPGLGLRLIYFSYDVKMKEKGDIPEGYSVSREKKERFSLILESASTNQTSMYLCASSPVMDLYEQYFGPGTRLTVT.

This clonotype was seen many times. The chain is built from TRBV29-1 and TRBJ2-5; 9 bases match TRBD1. The CDR3 covers 12 residues. The J segment lost 5 bases and the V segment lost 4 bases, leaving 2 bases of the junction unmatched. CDR1 and CDR2 from the germline V gene are SQVTM and ANQGSEA. The CDR3 DNA is TGCAGCGTTGGACAGGGGGAGGAGACCCAGTACTTC. This codes for CSVGQGEETQYF.

This clonotype was seen a handful of times. The genes are TRBV4-1 and TRBJ1-4; D is ambiguous. The CDR3 runs 15 residues. V lost 0 bases and J lost 2, with 7 bases in between. Germline V lookup: CDR1 MGHRA, CDR2 YSYEKL. The CDR3 bases are TGCGCCAGCAGCCAAGATCAGAGGACTAATGAAAAACTGTTTTTT. Its protein product is CASSQDQRTNEKLFF.

The J gene is TRBJ2-2, the V gene TRBV4-3; D possibly corresponds to TRBD1 (6 bases). This CDR3 spans 17 amino acids. Germline V gene sequence: CDR1 LGHNA, CDR2 YSLEER. V was clipped by 1 base and J by 2 bases, with 14 bases between them. CDR3 sequence reads: CASSQAYKQGNTGELFF. The DNA of the CDR3 is TGCGCCAGCAGCCAAGCATACAAACAGGGAAACACCGGGGAGCTGTTTTTT.

The sample holds a few counts of this clonotype. V usage is TRBV7-8 and J usage is TRBJ2-1; 9 bases align to TRBD1. Germline CDR1 reads SGHVS; CDR2 reads FQNEAQ. The CDR3 runs to 16 residues. Unmatched junction bases numbered 7, after V lost 1 base and J lost 6 bases. The CDR3 sequence: CASSLGGTGQSNEQFF. The CDR3 DNA sequence: TGTGCCAGCAGCTTAGGCGGGACAGGGCAATCCAATGAGCAGTTCTTC.

This clonotype came up a few times. The chain has TRBV4-1 and TRBJ2-5, with TRBD1 matching over 9 bases. This CDR3 has 19 residues. J was trimmed by 4 bases and V by 0 bases; bases with no gene match: 15. Germline V CDR1 and CDR2: MGHRA, YSYEKL. DNA for the CDR3: TGCGCCAGCAGCCAAGAAATGGGGGTGTGGGACAGGGATCGAGAGACCCAGTACTTC. This translates into CASSQEMGVWDRDRETQYF.

This clonotype occurred once. The J gene is TRBJ2-1, the V gene TRBV20-1, with D possibly being TRBD2 (6 bases). The last part of the DNA fits TRBJ2-5 better; the J call may be wrong. CDR1 is DFQATT, CDR2 SNEGSKA, per germline (reference sequence). The CDR3 length is 12 residues. In DNA, the CDR3 is TGCAGTGCTAGGGAGGGCCGGGAGACCCAGTACTTC. Encoded protein: CSAREGRETQYF.

J is TRBJ2-1 and V is TRBV15; D gene uncertain. Trimming pared 7 bases from V and 0 bases from J, leaving 10 bases between. CDR1 and CDR2 (germline): LNHNV, YYDKDF (reference sequence). This CDR3 region has 14 residues. CDR3 in amino acids: CATMDTSSYNEQFF. CDR3 DNA: TGTGCCACCATGGATACCAGCTCCTACAATGAGCAGTTCTTC.

This chain uses TRBV30 with TRBJ2-4, with D maybe TRBD2 (6 bases). This CDR3 is built from 12 residues. The germline CDR1 and CDR2 sequences are GTSNPN and SVGIG (reference sequence). The germline V and J ends were trimmed by 3 bases and 3 bases, with 6 bases remaining between them. Here the CDR3 reads CAWSGGKNIQYF. CDR3 DNA: TGTGCCTGGAGCGGGGGCAAAAACATTCAGTACTTC.

The chain recombines TRBV7-2 with TRBJ2-3, with 9 bases identical to TRBD2. Trimming at V came to 4 bases and at J to 2 bases, leaving 7 bases not matched to a gene. From germline, CDR1 is SGHTA and CDR2 FQGNSA. The CDR3 consists of 16 residues. CDR3 coding DNA: TGTGCCAGCAGCTCCGGACTAGCGATAACCACAGATACGCAGTATTTT. It specifies CASSSGLAITTDTQYF.

V usage is TRBV19 and J usage is TRBJ2-7; 10 bases align to TRBD2. Germline V gives CDR1 LNHDA, CDR2 SQIVND (reference sequence). The CDR3 spans 14 residues. After removal of 3 bases from V and 2 bases from J, the junction contained 1 base not matched to a gene. CDR3 loop: CASSITSGTYEQYF. CDR3 bases: TGTGCCAGTAGTATCACTAGCGGGACCTACGAGCAGTACTTC.

The rearrangement uses TRBV12-3 or TRBV12-4 and TRBJ1-2, with a tentative D call TRBD1 (6 bases). Trimming left V 3 bases short and J 1 base short, with 12 bases between. CDR3 length: 15 residues. CDR3 sequence: CASSLGQRHNYGYTF. DNA of the CDR3: TGTGCCAGCAGTTTGGGACAACGACATAACTATGGCTACACCTTC.

Only a few counts were recorded for this clonotype. The rearrangement uses TRBV29-1 and TRBJ2-5; 8 nucleotides align to TRBD1. The CDR3 loop spans 14 amino acids. The trim removed 4 bases at V and 2 bases at J, leaving 6 bases unmatched. The germline gives CDR1 SQVTM, CDR2 ANQGSEA. The CDR3 DNA reads as TGCAGCGTTGCGCCTAGGACAGGGCAAGAGACCCAGTACTTC. Protein product: CSVAPRTGQETQYF.

The gene calls are TRBV29-1 and TRBJ1-1; D remains unclear. Deletions cut 6 bases from V and 0 bases from J, with 11 bases between. The CDR3 is 13 residues long. In germline, CDR1 is SQVTM, CDR2 ANQGSEA. The CDR3 sequence is CSVPISLNTEAFF. Here the CDR3 DNA reads TGCAGCGTCCCTATTTCATTGAACACTGAAGCTTTCTTT.

A remark on this clonotype: An end of the junction differs from the germline gene, which may be a read error. The rearrangement joins TRBV7-6 to TRBJ1-5; tentatively, D is TRBD1 (5 bases). Germline lookup yields CDR1 SGHVS and CDR2 FNYEAQ. There are 12 residues in the CDR3. The CDR3 bases are TGTCCCAGGGCAGCGGACTATCAGCCCCAGCATTTT. Amino acids: CPRAADYQPQHF.

The chain has TRBV29-1 and TRBJ2-5; TRBD1 might be the D (5 bases). V was trimmed by 5 bases and J by 5 bases, leaving 15 bases between them. CDR1 is SQVTM, CDR2 ANQGSEA, per germline. The CDR3 has 13 residues. This chain's CDR3 is CSVSLQVGETQYF. CDR3 in DNA: TGCAGCGTTTCCTTACAGGTTGGGGAGACCCAGTACTTC.

The chain uses TRBV4-3 and TRBJ1-2, with TRBD1 as a possible D gene (6 bases). Deletions cut 0 bases from V and 3 bases from J, with 14 bases between. Germline CDR1 reads LGHNA; CDR2 reads YSLEER. This CDR3 is 16 amino acids long. The CDR3 nucleotides read TGCGCCAGCAGCCAAGATCCCCCTCAGGGGCACTATGGCTACACCTTC. Protein product: CASSQDPPQGHYGYTF.

Turning to this clonotype: The junction departs from the called germline gene at one end, perhaps through a read error. The chain employs TRBV7-3 and TRBJ2-1; D gene unclear. Germline-derived CDR1 and CDR2 are SGHTA and FQGTGA. There are 16 residues in the CDR3. The CDR3 loop is CASSLWPEPSSNEQFF. CDR3 DNA: TGTGCCAGCAGCTTATGGCCGGAGCCATCCTCCAATGAGCAGTTCTTC.

The genes are TRBV7-2 and TRBJ2-7, with D perhaps TRBD2 (5 bases). From germline, CDR1 is SGHTA and CDR2 FQGNSA. V was cut by 2 bases and J by 2 bases, with 16 bases left in between. The CDR3 is 16 amino acids. This chain's CDR3 is CASSLPLSGETYEQYF. Here the CDR3 DNA reads TGTGCCAGCAGCTTACCCTTAAGTGGGGAGACCTACGAGCAGTACTTC.

This clonotype appeared once. This could be a read error, since a much larger clone is one nucleotide away. The chain carries TRBV7-3 and TRBJ2-1; no definite D call. CDR1 is SGHTA, CDR2 FQGTGA, per germline. This CDR3 comprises 13 residues. CDR3 nucleotides: TGTGCCTGCAGCTTAGGGCGGTCGGATGAGCAGTTCTTC. Its protein product is CACSLGRSDEQFF.